This T cell receptor (beta chain) appears in the sequencing data of a study of T cells in Graves' hyperthyroidism and ophthalmopathy. Overall study: Peripheral blood was collected at initial diagnosis, before any treatment. General observations from the study: Blood also held most thyroid clonotypes expanded beyond 0.001.

The CDR3 is 15 residues long. Germline CDR1 SSHAT, CDR2 FNYEAQ (reference sequence). TCR beta CDR3 region amplification was performed from RNA transcripts. TCR CDR3 regions were first amplified by RT-PCR with HTBI primers. TCRdb processed the multiplex PCR reads anew with MiXCR; each CDR3 protein has one entry. The sample has about 100,000 distinct CDR3 sequences, roughly 15% seen once. Many counts were recorded for this clonotype. Its antigen is currently unknown. Compared with germline, one end of the junction differs, possibly owing to a read error. Thyroid ultrasound, orbital computed tomography, clinical symptoms, and serum thyroxine and TRAb underpinned diagnoses. From 10 ml of fresh peripheral blood, PBMCs were isolated.

Sequenced: blood. The gene calls are TRBV7-7 and TRBJ2-7; 8 bases match TRBD2. The receptor was isolated from a woman aged 45-65 years with Graves' hyperthyroidism. CDR3 DNA sequence: TGTGCTAGCAGCTTAGAAGCGGGAGAGTCCTACGAGCAGTACTTC. Its translation: CASSLEAGESYEQYF. Based on the CDR3 plus reference TRBV7-7 and TRBJ2-7, the full variable domain is GAGVSQSPRYKVTKRGQDVTLRCDPISSHATLYWYQQALGQGPEFLTYFNYEAQPDKSGLPSDRFSAERPEGSISTLTIQRTEQRDSAMYRCASSLEAGESYEQYFGPGTRLTVT.